This TCR beta chain came from a study of blood T cell repertoires in COVID-19 (dated by TCRdb to the early 2020s). About the investigation overall: Samples from collaborators originated in the United States, Italy and Spain and spanned both the acute and convalescent phases of COVID-19. The prospective study material was composed of cDNA or gDNA derived from T cells, B-cell-depleted T cells, or PBMCs. Deeply sampled blood TCRbeta repertoires from subjects exposed to, actively infected with, or recovered from COVID-19 were included in the dataset. The repertoires were released in a freely available public database intended as a resource for research on the immune response to SARS-CoV-2. Samples were obtained from the ongoing ImmuneRACE study (first 160 participants) and from 950 to 1,500 subjects provided by 6 global collaborators. The sample metadata nearly always contained a de-identified subject ID, COVID-19 status, age in years and sex. Where HLA class I and class II types were available, the types were taken from metadata supplied by the sample provider, not from assay-based typing. What the authors observed across the whole study: The quantity of clinical and demographic metadata differed by source and by participant and was supplied without curation.

With regard to this clone: Its antigen target is currently unknown. Per-base quality was not reported, and no clone a single base away is much larger than it.

TCRbeta CDR3 regions were amplified from genomic DNA by means of the immunoSEQ Assay, a bias-controlled multiplex PCR. The authors' pipeline ran thus. The number of nucleated cells in each sample was estimated by amplification of reference gene primers within the assay. To quantify the absolute abundance of each unique TCRbeta CDR3 rearrangement, sequence reads were collapsed and filtered. For each sample, productive Simpson clonality was calculated as the square root of Simpson's diversity index over productive rearrangements. In its TCRdb copy, this immuneACCESS table keeps in-frame sequences only and misses some clones. Where compared with another copy, unresolved V genes explain less than half of these, and the others have no known cause. For V, J and clone size, that table is used; D and trimming come from the DNA. In this sample the table shows around 81,000 clones, 88% of which occur a single time. The ten largest account for about 4.4% of the sample.

Each collaborating institution followed its own protocols to collect whole blood in K2EDTA tubes. For TCRbeta analysis, collaborator samples were shipped as frozen whole blood, as isolated PBMCs, or as DNA extracted from either sample type. Material for sequencing was peripheral blood. This clonotype originated in a woman older than 75 with acute or convalescent COVID-19.

The sequence in DNA is TGTGCCAGCAGCCAAGTTCGTCCGGTCAGGGTCACTGAAGCTTTCTTT. Translated, this gives CASSQVRPVRVTEAFF. The rearrangement joined TRBV14 to TRBJ1-1, and TRBD1 may be the D gene, going by 5 matching bases. V loses 1 base of germline sequence and J loses 4 bases, and the interval between the two ends is 16 bases. The CDR3 spans 16 residues, from the cysteine through the phenylalanine. The sequence is cut down to CDR3 DNA, 48 bases in frame from base 1. The germline V gene gives CDR1 as SGHDN and CDR2 as FVKESK. When the CDR3 is completed using the reference TRBV14 and TRBJ1-1 genes on either side, the full variable domain is EAGVTQFPSHSVIEKGQTVTLRCDPISGHDNLYWYRRVMGKEIKFLLHFVKESKQDESGMPNNRFLAERTGGTYSTLKVQPAELEDSGVYFCASSQVRPVRVTEAFFGQGTRLTVV.